A selection of T cell receptor beta chains follows, all from one sample in a study of T-cell reconstitution after alpha-beta-depleted transplantation in children. From the PCR reads, TCRdb called clonotypes with MiXCR, one entry per CDR3 protein. The sample consists of roughly 490,000 distinct CDR3 sequences, about an eighth of them appearing once. The material sequenced was PBMCs, mostly from graft donor cells, taken 180 days after TCRalphabeta/CD19-depleted stem cell transplant. These receptors were taken from a female patient aged 2 to 10 who had a stem cell transplant for aplastic anemia, so the T cells may come from the graft donor. CDR3s include the opening cysteine and the closing phenylalanine or tryptophan. The size entry is marked missing in some rows and otherwise reads once, few, many or a size class.

j_call	v_call	clone_size	cdr3_aa
TRBJ1-6	TRBV6-5	few	CASINRQNNSPLHF
TRBJ2-2	TRBV7-8	few	CASSLGRLTGELFF
TRBJ2-5	TRBV5-1	.	CASSWPSGSTQETQYF
TRBJ2-3	TRBV10-3	many	CAISPSGDTDTQYF
TRBJ2-2	TRBV18	few	CASSPPGLANTGELFF
TRBJ2-1	TRBV6-5	.	CASSTSGRPRFDEQFF
TRBJ2-2	TRBV14	.	CASSPGTPRVSGELFF
TRBJ2-1	TRBV5-1	many	CASSYGDRSSYNEQFF
TRBJ1-1	TRBV11-2	.	CASSQQTGNTEAFF
TRBJ1-3	TRBV5-1	many	CASREPGHRNTIYF
TRBJ2-1	TRBV12-5	.	CASGLVRSGEWGNEQFF
TRBJ1-1	TRBV12-3/TRBV12-4	few	CASSFFHGYEAFF
TRBJ2-1	TRBV7-8	few	CASSLADKSYAGVDNEQFF
TRBJ2-5	TRBV27	.	CASRKYLSGFVLETQYF
TRBJ2-1	TRBV29-1	many	CSVAPGQGVLNEQFF
TRBJ1-4	TRBV20-1	many	CSARDPPEKLFF
TRBJ1-1	TRBV5-1	.	CASSLTGYGVGTEAFF
TRBJ1-6	TRBV20-1	.	CSASPGTGNSPLHF
TRBJ2-5	TRBV6-2/TRBV6-3	.	CASRASAQETQYF
TRBJ2-2	TRBV27	.	CASNRIGRAGVGELFF
TRBJ2-1	TRBV12-3/TRBV12-4	many	CASRGGNEQFF
TRBJ2-7	TRBV30	few	CAWSVWGKVYEQYF
TRBJ2-1	TRBV7-2	few	CASSLARGDYNEQFF
TRBJ2-1	TRBV12-3/TRBV12-4	many	CASRGTGRNEQFF
TRBJ2-2	TRBV5-5	.	CASSLTGRHTGELFF
TRBJ2-5	TRBV4-3	.	CASSPLEGYPETQYF
TRBJ2-3	TRBV12-3/TRBV12-4	many	CASSSGGTSDTQYF
TRBJ2-5	TRBV27	.	CASTRRAGVQETQYF
TRBJ2-2	TRBV6-2/TRBV6-3	many	CASSWDRSTGELFF
TRBJ2-1	TRBV7-8	.	CASSLVTSGSIHNEQFF
TRBJ2-2	TRBV24-1	few	CATSALPGTGFTGELFF
TRBJ1-5	TRBV6-5	once	CASSYVTTGTGQPQHF
TRBJ2-7	TRBV19	.	CASSTPGQGTEQYF
TRBJ2-3	TRBV12-3/TRBV12-4	many	CASSPLAGDGGTDTQYF
TRBJ2-3	TRBV2	few	CASTLGTQYF
TRBJ2-6	TRBV7-8	many	CASTQKDLDYLANVLTF
TRBJ2-1	TRBV18	few	CASSPRQGDYNEQFF
TRBJ2-4	TRBV20-1	few	CSAPRTSGSNIQYF
TRBJ1-1	TRBV29-1	few	CSAATGTGGTEAFF
TRBJ1-3	TRBV7-2	few	CASSLAPRDSGNTIYF
TRBJ1-2	TRBV29-1	few	CSARDQGNYGYTF
TRBJ2-3	TRBV12-3/TRBV12-4	.	CASSLPLGLAGEGTDTQYF
TRBJ2-5	TRBV18	.	CASSPGTSGIQETQYF
TRBJ2-4	TRBV27	few	CASSLSGGRGKNIQYF
TRBJ2-7	TRBV20-1	few	CSAGQGSYEQYF
TRBJ2-7	TRBV15	.	CATSRDGGTRYEQYF